Below are 20 T cell receptor beta chains sequenced from a single sample in a study of a mutant IDH1 vaccine in newly diagnosed glioma. Time point specified: baseline, week 1 (first vaccination visit). The treatment is: pre-vaccination baseline after standard-of-care therapy. Some clones are missing from TCRdb's copy, which holds only in-frame ones; the method was immunoSEQ multiplex PCR. The sample has around 87,000 clones; around four fifths are singletons. The sample was PBMCs, taken from a glioma patient treated with radiotherapy, temozolomide or both. The source is a woman aged 45 to 65 with glioma.

This sequence joins TRBV23-1 and TRBJ2-7; D not certain. TRBV23-1 is an open reading frame, and its role is uncertain. The CDR3 loop spans 15 amino acids. Trimming removed 4 bases from V and 3 bases from J, with 16 bases in between. CDR3: CASSRVAKPFYEQYF. As DNA, the CDR3 is TGCGCCAGCAGTCGGGTGGCAAAGCCGTTCTACGAGCAGTACTTC.

This clone was seen once. The V call is TRBV29-1, the J call TRBJ1-2; D is unresolved. Germline loops: CDR1 SQVTM, CDR2 ANQGSEA. V was shortened by 4 bases and J by 4 bases, with 13 bases between the two germline ends. CDR3 size: 13 residues. This CDR3 is CSVAPRLSYGYTF. CDR3 nucleotide sequence: TGCAGCGTTGCCCCCAGGCTAAGCTATGGCTACACCTTC.

The chain's CDR3 is CASSGRDRGLNTEAFF. In nucleotides, the CDR3 is TGTGCCAGCAGCGGTCGGGACAGGGGGTTAAACACTGAAGCTTTCTTT. The gene calls are TRBV21-1 and TRBJ1-1; the DNA was not used to check the table's D call, TRBD1. TRBV21-1 is a known pseudogene. The length of the CDR3 is 16 residues.

This chain uses TRBV6-5 with TRBJ1-1, with D unclear. The CDR3 length is 15 residues. Germline V gene lookup returns CDR1 MNHEY and CDR2 SVGAGI. The germline V and J ends were trimmed by 10 bases and 1 base, with 19 bases remaining between them. This chain's CDR3 is CATYAWQGPNTEAFF. CDR3 nucleotides: TGTGCCACCTACGCTTGGCAAGGCCCGAACACTGAAGCTTTCTTT.

Here the CDR3 reads CASSRGWEANQPQHF. CDR3 DNA sequence: TGTGCCAGCAGCCGAGGGTGGGAAGCAAATCAGCCCCAGCATTTT. The chain carries TRBV7-2 and TRBJ1-5, with D uncertain. The germline V gene encodes CDR1 SGHTA and CDR2 FQGNSA. This CDR3 has 15 amino acids. Trimming shortened V by 5 bases and J by 4 bases, and 15 bases separated the two germline ends.

In nucleotides, the CDR3 is TGTGCCAGCAGCCCCGGGGGGCCAGGGGCCAACGTCCTGACTTTC. Protein sequence: CASSPGGPGANVLTF. The J gene is TRBJ2-6, the V gene TRBV28; D possibly corresponds to TRBD2 (7 bases). Germline assignment: CDR1 MDHEN and CDR2 SYDVKM. V lost 6 bases and J 4 bases, leaving 13 bases between the germline ends. CDR3 length equals 15 residues.

V usage is TRBV6-5 and J usage is TRBJ2-7; D uncertain. Trimming pared 2 bases from V and 2 bases from J, leaving 13 bases between. This CDR3 comprises 15 residues. Looked up from germline, CDR1 is MNHEY and CDR2 is SVGAGI. CDR3 protein: CASSYVSSWTYEQYF. The DNA for the CDR3 is TGTGCCAGCAGTTACGTGAGCTCCTGGACCTACGAGCAGTACTTC.

The rearrangement uses TRBV30 and TRBJ2-5; D gene uncertain. CDR1 and CDR2 (germline): GTSNPN, SVGIG (reference sequence). CDR3 length: 12 residues. V shed 1 base and J shed 5 bases, with 8 bases lying between them. CDR3 nucleotide sequence: TGTGCCTGGAGTGGGGGTTTGGAGACCCAGTACTTC. Encoded protein: CAWSGGLETQYF.

The V gene is TRBV27, the J gene TRBJ2-3, with unresolved D. The CDR3 spans 14 residues. V lost 3 bases and J lost 6, with 13 bases in between. CDR1 MNHEY and CDR2 SMNVEV come from the germline V gene (reference sequence). This chain's CDR3 is CASSFSRGGDTQYF. The CDR3 nucleotides read TGTGCCAGCAGTTTTAGTAGAGGTGGGGATACGCAGTATTTT.

The chain is built from TRBV29-1 and TRBJ1-1; D is perhaps TRBD1 (6 bases). Per the germline V gene, CDR1 is SQVTM and CDR2 is ANQGSEA. V lost 7 bases and J lost 1, with 13 bases in between. The CDR3 runs 13 residues. The CDR3: CSADKGQNTEAFF. The CDR3 bases are TGCAGCGCAGACAAGGGACAGAACACTGAAGCTTTCTTT.

The V call is TRBV29-1, the J call TRBJ2-6; D perhaps matches TRBD2 (6 bases). Germline CDR1 and CDR2: SQVTM and ANQGSEA. V was shortened by 4 bases and J by 3 bases, with 19 bases between the two germline ends. The CDR3 spans 17 residues. The CDR3: CSVVTWGVDFGANVLTF. The CDR3 DNA reads as TGCAGCGTTGTTACCTGGGGGGTAGACTTTGGGGCCAACGTCCTGACTTTC.

This chain uses TRBV7-9 with TRBJ1-2; 10 bases line up with TRBD1. Germline CDR1 SEHNR, CDR2 FQNEAQ (reference sequence). V lost 6 bases and J lost 7; bases outside the gene matches: 8. This CDR3 region has 14 residues. Written as DNA, the CDR3 is TGTGCCAGCAGACAGACAGGGGGCGAAGGTGGCTACACCTTC. It translates to CASRQTGGEGGYTF.

This sequence joins TRBV5-4 and TRBJ2-7; TRBD2 agrees at 12 bases. J gave up 2 bases and V 4 bases, and 7 bases lay outside the gene matches. The V gene's germline CDR1 is SGHNT and CDR2 YYREEE (reference sequence). This CDR3 spans 16 amino acids. CDR3 coding DNA: TGTGCCAGCAGCGTAGCAGGACTAGCGGGAACCTACGAGCAGTACTTC. It is translated as CASSVAGLAGTYEQYF.

The CDR3 bases are TGTGCCAGCAGCTTTACTAGGGTGGGTGAGCAGTTCTTC. This encodes CASSFTRVGEQFF. The J gene is TRBJ2-1, the V gene TRBV5-6; D perhaps matches TRBD2 (5 bases). There are 13 residues in the CDR3. Between the trimmed V and J ends, which lost 2 bases and 9 bases, there was a span of 12 bases. Germline loops: CDR1 SGHDT, CDR2 YYEEEE. The entire variable domain, with the rest obtained from reference TRBV5-6 and TRBJ2-1, is as follows: DAGVTQSPTHLIKTRGQQVTLRCSPKSGHDTVSWYQQALGQGPQFIFQYYEEEERQRGNFPDRFSGHQFPNYSSELNVNALLLGDSALYLCASSFTRVGEQFFGPGTRLTVL.

This clone was counted only a few times. A read error may account for a junction end that differs from germline. V gene TRBV7-8 combines with J gene TRBJ2-7, with D hard to call. This CDR3 spans 11 amino acids. From germline, CDR1 is SGHVS and CDR2 FQNEAQ. CDR3 nucleotides: TGTGCCAGCAGCTTAGGGGCCGTATTGCACTTC. Its protein product is CASSLGAVLHF.

V gene TRBV18 combines with J gene TRBJ2-3; 14 nucleotides align to TRBD2. J was trimmed by 7 bases and V by 2 bases; bases with no gene match: 5. CDR1 and CDR2 from the germline V gene are KGHSH and LQKENI. This CDR3 comprises 16 residues. The CDR3 sequence: CASSPVTSGGDNTQYF. In DNA form, the CDR3 reads TGTGCCAGCTCACCAGTGACTAGCGGGGGGGATAATACGCAGTATTTT. The variable domain in full, with the rest retrieved from reference TRBV18 and TRBJ2-3, is NAGVMQNPRHLVRRRGQEARLRCSPMKGHSHVYWYRQLPEEGLKFMVYLQKENIIDESGMPKERFSAEFPKEGPSILRIQQVVRGDSAAYFCASSPVTSGGDNTQYFGPGTRLTVL.

The chain joins TRBV27 to TRBJ1-2; D ambiguous. CDR1 and CDR2 from the germline V gene are MNHEY and SMNVEV (reference sequence). Between the trimmed V and J ends, which lost 5 bases and 0 bases, there was a span of 16 bases. This CDR3 is built from 16 residues. This chain's CDR3 is CASSPRAQSANYGYTF. Written as DNA, the CDR3 is TGTGCCAGCAGTCCCCGGGCACAGTCGGCTAACTATGGCTACACCTTC.

This rearrangement joins TRBV7-2 to TRBJ2-7; D is undetermined. The CDR3 consists of 13 residues. Germline-derived CDR1 and CDR2 are SGHTA and FQGNSA. Trimming cost V 5 bases and J 4 bases, with 12 bases left between them. CDR3 DNA: TGTGCCAGCAGCCGAGTCCCAGGATACGAGCAGTACTTC. This sequence encodes CASSRVPGYEQYF.

The J gene is TRBJ1-1, the V gene TRBV6-5; a weak D match, TRBD1 (5 bases). This CDR3 has 16 residues. The V gene lost 0 bases and the J gene lost 1 base, with 12 bases spanning the gap. The germline V gene encodes CDR1 MNHEY and CDR2 SVGAGI. The CDR3 DNA is TGTGCCAGCAGTTACTCAATTAATACAGGGAACACTGAAGCTTTCTTT. Protein product: CASSYSINTGNTEAFF.

The chain links TRBV27 to TRBJ1-1, with D possibly TRBD1 on 5 matching bases. V was pared by 8 bases and J by 1 base, with 8 bases between. The CDR3 loop spans 12 amino acids. Germline CDR1 is MNHEY and CDR2 is SMNVEV (reference sequence). As DNA, the CDR3 is TGTGCCAGCCAGACAGCGAACACTGAAGCTTTCTTT. This gives the protein CASQTANTEAFF.